The clone carrying this TCR beta chain has a handful of counts. The data stem from a study of identical twins. MiXCR, applied by TCRdb to the 5' RACE reads, yields one record per CDR3 protein. The data hold roughly 540,000 distinct CDR3 sequences, with 22% observed a single time. V lost 3 bases to trimming and J lost 0 bases; unmatched junction nucleotides: 23. Germline V gene lookup returns CDR1 DFQATT and CDR2 SNEGSKA (reference sequence). The CDR3 is made up of 20 amino acids. Healthy Caucasians were all of the donors. These data were likewise used in another study, on T cells expressing NK-cell markers. That work contributes: In several donors, dominant clonotypes made up about 28.3-65% of CD3+CD56-NKG2C+ cells.

Sequenced: CD4+ T cells sorted from blood. This receptor was identified in a woman younger than 35 in good health. The chain combines TRBV20-1 with TRBJ2-7, with 7 positions matching TRBD2. CDR3 sequence (DNA): TGCAGTGCTAGTAGGCCCCCCCGACTAGCAGAAAAAGGGATCTCCTACGAGCAGTACTTC. Amino acids: CSASRPPRLAEKGISYEQYF.